This T cell receptor (beta chain) was identified during a study of blood T cell repertoires in COVID-19 (dated by TCRdb to the early 2020s). About the study as a whole: Samples from collaborators originated in the United States, Italy and Spain and spanned both the acute and convalescent phases of COVID-19. The prospective study material was composed of cDNA or gDNA derived from T cells, B-cell-depleted T cells, or PBMCs. The dataset comprised deeply sampled blood TCRbeta repertoires from subjects exposed to, actively infected with, or recovered from COVID-19. The repertoires were released in a freely available public database meant as a resource for research on the immune response to SARS-CoV-2. Samples were obtained from the ongoing ImmuneRACE study (first 160 participants) and from about 1,300 subjects provided by 6 global collaborators. Sample metadata almost always included a de-identified subject ID, COVID-19 status, age in years and sex. HLA class I and class II types, where available, came from metadata supplied by the sample provider rather than from assay-based typing. Here is what the overall study found, with its caveats: How much clinical and demographic metadata was included differed by source and by participant, and the metadata was provided uncurated.

TCRbeta CDR3 regions were amplified from genomic DNA by means of the immunoSEQ Assay, a bias-controlled multiplex PCR. In the original analysis: The number of nucleated cells in each sample was estimated from the amplification of reference gene primers within the assay. To quantify the absolute abundance of each unique TCRbeta CDR3 rearrangement, sequence reads were collapsed and filtered. For each sample, productive Simpson clonality was calculated as the square root of Simpson's diversity index over productive rearrangements. Sourced from immuneACCESS, this table was stored by TCRdb with only in-frame sequences that have V and J called. A share of the clones is absent; for the studies checked, an unresolved V gene accounts for under half, and the remainder has no known explanation. V, J and clone size reflect that table, while D and trimming were determined from the DNA. The sample table records roughly 460,000 clones; approximately 90% of these occur just once. Of the sample, roughly 0.87% falls within the top ten clones.

In Seattle, one collaborating source enrolled patients while the infection was active and tracked those patients longitudinally over the course of disease. Each collaborating institution followed its own protocols to collect whole blood in K2EDTA tubes. For TCRbeta analysis, collaborators shipped samples in one of three forms: frozen whole blood, isolated PBMCs, or DNA extracted from either of those sample types. Of note for this clone: What this receptor recognizes is not known. Per-nucleotide qualities are absent, and no much larger clonotype sits a single base away.

Sequences SGHVS (CDR1) and FQNEAQ (CDR2) are obtained from the germline V gene. The CDR3 holds 16 amino acids from the cysteine to the phenylalanine. Kept here is only the CDR3 DNA, which spans 48 bases and is read in frame from base 1. Cut back by 5 bases and 2 bases, the V and J ends lie 19 bases apart. What was sequenced was peripheral blood. The chain uses TRBV7-8 and TRBJ2-7; TRBD1 is a weak D gene call, 8 bases matching. The origin of this receptor is a man between 18 and 35 years old with COVID-19, enrolled during active disease. The nucleotides are TGTGCCAGCAGCCCGGGACGGACAGGGAGGGCCTACGAGCAGTACTTC. This codes for CASSPGRTGRAYEQYF.